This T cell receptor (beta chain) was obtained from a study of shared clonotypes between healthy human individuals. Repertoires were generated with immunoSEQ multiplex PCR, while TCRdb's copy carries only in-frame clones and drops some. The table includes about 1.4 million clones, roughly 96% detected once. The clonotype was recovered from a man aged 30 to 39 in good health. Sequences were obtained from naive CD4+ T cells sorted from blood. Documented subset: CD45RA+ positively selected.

The CDR3 coding sequence is TGTGCCAGCAGCCAAGAAATCTTCGTAGGGTTCTCCTACAATGAGCAGTTCTTC. Translated: CASSQEIFVGFSYNEQFF. V and J are TRBV14 and TRBJ2-1; D gene unclear. The CDR3 has 18 amino acids. With 0 bases removed from V and 0 bases from J, the gap between germline ends came to 15 bases. CDR1 and CDR2 from the germline V gene are SGHDN and FVKESK.